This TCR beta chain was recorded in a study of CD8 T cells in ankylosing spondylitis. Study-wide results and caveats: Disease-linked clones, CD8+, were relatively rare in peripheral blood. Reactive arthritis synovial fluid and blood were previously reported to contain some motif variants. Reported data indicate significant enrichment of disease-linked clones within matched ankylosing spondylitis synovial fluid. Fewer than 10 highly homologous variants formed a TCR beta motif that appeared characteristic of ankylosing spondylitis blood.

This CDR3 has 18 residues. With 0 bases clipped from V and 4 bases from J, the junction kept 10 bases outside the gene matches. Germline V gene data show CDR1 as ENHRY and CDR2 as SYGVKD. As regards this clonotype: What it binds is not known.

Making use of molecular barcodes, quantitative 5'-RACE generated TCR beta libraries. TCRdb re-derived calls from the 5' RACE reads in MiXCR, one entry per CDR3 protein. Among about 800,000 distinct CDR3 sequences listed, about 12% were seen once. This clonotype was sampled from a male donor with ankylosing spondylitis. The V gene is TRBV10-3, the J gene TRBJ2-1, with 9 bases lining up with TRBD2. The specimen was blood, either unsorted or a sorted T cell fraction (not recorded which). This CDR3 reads CAISESLVREGIYNEQFF. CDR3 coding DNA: TGTGCCATCAGTGAGTCCCTCGTGCGGGAGGGGATTTACAATGAGCAGTTCTTC.